This T cell receptor beta chain originates from a study of PD-1 blockade in classical Hodgkin lymphoma. Points from the study as a whole: Diversity similar to that of newly diagnosed patients was seen at baseline in complete responders. Some patients began nivolumab under 1 year after ASCT. These patients were excluded from later analyses. Reports described newly diagnosed patients as having lower baseline TCR diversity than healthy donors. In CD4+ cells, TCR diversity went up significantly by C4D1, but in CD8+ cells it did not.

CDR1 and CDR2 (germline): SGHRS, YFSETQ. The CDR3 has 14 residues. V shed 4 bases and J 1 base; nucleotides not matched to a gene: 5. To note about this clone: Its antigen is as yet unknown.

With no exception, relapse followed autologous stem cell transplantation in all patients, and brentuximab vedotin exposure varied. Sequenced by immunoSEQ multiplex PCR; TCRdb stores in-frame clones only, minus some. The repertoire has 50,000 to 65,000 clones, 88% of them found once; the top ten carry 5.4%. The receptor was derived from a human donor with classical Hodgkin lymphoma. The sample consisted of peripheral blood mononuclear cells (PBMCs), taken before the second cycle of nivolumab. J is TRBJ2-7 and V is TRBV5-1; TRBD1 matches at 7 bases. The CDR3 loop is CASSKLTGSYEQYF. CDR3 bases: TGCGCCAGCAGCAAACTGACAGGGTCCTACGAGCAGTACTTC. The whole variable domain, filled in from reference TRBV5-1 and TRBJ2-7, reads KAGVTQTPRYLIKTRGQQVTLSCSPISGHRSVSWYQQTPGQGLQFLFEYFSETQRNKGNFPGRFSGRQFSNSRSEMNVSTLELGDSALYLCASSKLTGSYEQYFGPGTRLTVT.